This entry concerns a single TCR beta chain. Germline assignment: CDR1 LNHDA and CDR2 SQIVND (reference sequence). This CDR3 is built from 13 residues. Trimming shortened V by 3 bases and J by 3 bases, and 9 bases separated the two germline ends. Unique molecular identifiers featured in how the TCRbeta library was prepared. TCRdb re-analysed the PCR reads in MiXCR, keeping a single row per CDR3 protein. This table holds fewer than 700,000 distinct CDR3 sequences, 10% to 15% found once. This entry comes from a study of T-cell reconstitution after alpha-beta-depleted transplantation in children. The chain has TRBV19 and TRBJ2-7, with D uncertain. The material was PBMCs, mostly from graft donor cells, obtained 360 days after TCRalphabeta/CD19-depleted stem cell transplant. This receptor was obtained from a male patient between 5 and 17 years old who had a stem cell transplant for acute myeloid leukemia, so the T cells may come from the graft donor. In nucleotides, the CDR3 is TGTGCCAGTAGTATTAGCCAAAACTACGAGCAGTACTTC. Translating gives CASSISQNYEQYF.